This T cell receptor (beta chain) was recorded in a study of Graves' ophthalmopathy and Graves' hyperthyroidism (dated by TCRdb to the late 2010s). With respect to the entire study: Peripheral blood samples were taken at the time of initial diagnosis, before any treatment was given. A discovery set of about 99 patients (43 ophthalmopathy, fewer than 60 stable hyperthyroidism) was enrolled to explore V-J signatures distinguishing ophthalmopathy from hyperthyroidism. To tell Graves' ophthalmopathy apart from Graves' hyperthyroidism, and to predict which patients would progress to ophthalmopathy, the study relied on TCR beta repertoire signatures. Following sample collection, hyperthyroidism patients were given methimazole at a starting dose of 30 mg daily, and ophthalmopathy patients were given high-dose intravenous methylprednisolone. In total, approximately 130 blood samples were TCR-sequenced: 40 to 45 ophthalmopathy, 75 hyperthyroidism and approximately 17 hyperthyroidism-to-ophthalmopathy patients. In five or six hyperthyroidism patients, the T-cell repertoire of thyroid tissue was compared with the T-cell repertoire of blood. For independent validation, a separate cohort was made up of 18 hyperthyroidism patients plus 17 patients who later progressed from hyperthyroidism to ophthalmopathy.

Overall study outcomes, separate from this receptor: Most of the expanded thyroid clonotypes with a frequency above 0.001 were also detected in blood, and it was suggested that the thyroid immune response may be reflected by blood repertoires. In validation, the model predicted ophthalmopathy progression with over 60% sensitivity and 72.22% specificity; approximately 12 predicted patients were CT-confirmed with GO in a median of approximately 6.5 months. Ophthalmopathy was separated from stable hyperthyroidism by the 13-signature model with just under 90% sensitivity and about 83% specificity in cross-validation and with 80%/75% in the test set. Sample size was not predetermined statistically, and investigators were not blinded to group allocation.

TCR beta CDR3 regions were amplified from RNA transcripts for repertoire sequencing. The first round of RT-PCR was done with HTBI primers and the Qiagen OneStep RT-PCR kit, and was followed by a second round of multiplex PCR, then size selection and purification. The libraries underwent paired-end sequencing with 100 bp reads on an Illumina HiSeq2000. In the source study's methods: SOAPnuke was used to process the reads, throwing out any read that had adapters, had uncalled bases, had a mean Phred below 15, or lacked an exact constant-primer or identifier match. High-quality paired reads were merged with COPE v1.2.5. Each unique nucleotide sequence was treated as a clonotype, and MiTCR v1.1 was used to align the clonotypes to the IMGT TRB V, D and J references. Analysis was restricted to V-J combinations with a frequency above 0.0001, which covered approximately 99% of repertoires. For each V-J combination, a TCR clonal expansion and chaos score was defined as the ratio of F50 clonal expansion to chaos observed in the TCRdist matrix. Welch's t-statistics and random forest were used to reduce features to 13 V-J combinations, which were fed into a naive Bayes classifier. The Morisita-Horn index was used to measure how similar the thyroid and blood repertoires were. TCRdb redid the processing of the public reads, applying fastp at Q25 and MiXCR, and retained in-frame beta chains. Entries that share a CDR3 protein sequence are merged under the most common genes and DNA. The V and J calls come from TCRdb's annotation, not from the publication. The sample records roughly 700,000 distinct CDR3 sequences, 40% of which are singletons. The ten largest clonotypes hold 44% of the sample.

In its sample, this clonotype was seen a few times. It has no known antigen specificity. The sample holds no much larger clone one base away, and base qualities are not on file. Patients with ophthalmopathy had moderately to severely active disease, with a Clinical Activity Score of 3 or more, a NOSPECS grade of 4 or more, and a disease duration of less than 3 months. Patients with other autoimmune diseases, uncontrolled infections, pregnancy or lactation were excluded from the study. Clinical symptoms, serum thyroxine, TRAb, thyroid ultrasound and orbital computed tomography were used for diagnosis. PBMCs were isolated from more than 9 ml of fresh peripheral blood by Ficoll-Paque density gradient centrifugation. Total RNA was extracted using Trizol reagent, and RNA quality was checked on an Agilent 2100 Bioanalyzer. Including cysteine and phenylalanine, the CDR3 has 18 amino acids. The read is trimmed to its CDR3 DNA, 54 bases read in frame from base 1. Trimming removed 4 bases from V and 0 bases from J, leaving 19 bases between the germline ends. Per the germline V gene, SGDLS is the CDR1 and YYNGEE is the CDR2.

The material sequenced was peripheral blood. The source is an adult man with Graves' ophthalmopathy. The rearrangement joined TRBV9 to TRBJ1-4; possibly the D gene is TRBD1, per 6 matching bases. The nucleotide sequence reads as follows: TGTGCCAGCAGCCAAGAGCATCGGGGGCCTTCAACTAATGAAAAACTGTTTTTT. Its coded protein is CASSQEHRGPSTNEKLFF.